These 16 T cell receptor beta chains were sequenced from one sample in a study of shared clonotypes between healthy human individuals. The naive CD8 fraction comprised CD45RO-negative cells positively selected for CCR7 and excluded terminally differentiated effector memory CD45RA+ cells. Clones were read by immunoSEQ multiplex PCR, and TCRdb kept only the in-frame ones, dropping some. The profile shows over 2 million clones, about 95% of them singletons. The sample was naive CD8+ T cells sorted from blood. All receptors come from a young man in good health.

The chain recombines TRBV5-4 with TRBJ2-2; D is possibly TRBD1 or TRBD2 (5 bases each). Germline V gene sequence: CDR1 SGHNT, CDR2 YYREEE (reference sequence). V was trimmed by 7 bases and J by 4 bases, leaving 8 bases between them. The length of the CDR3 is 12 residues. As DNA, the CDR3 is TGTGCCAGCGGGGGAGCCACCGGGGAGCTGTTTTTT. Translating gives CASGGATGELFF.

V gene TRBV2 combines with J gene TRBJ2-3, with 9 positions matching TRBD2. After removal of 3 bases from V and 1 base from J, the junction contained 5 bases not matched to a gene. The germline gives CDR1 SNHLY, CDR2 FYNNEI. The CDR3 length is 16 residues. The CDR3, as DNA: TGTGCCAGCAGTGACCCAGCGGGAGGAGGCACAGATACGCAGTATTTT. Protein sequence: CASSDPAGGGTDTQYF.

The rearrangement links TRBV27 to TRBJ2-7, with D unclear. The CDR3 consists of 14 residues. Germline CDR1 and CDR2: MNHEY and SMNVEV (reference sequence). Trimming stripped 5 bases from V and 2 bases from J, with 13 bases between. CDR3 sequence (DNA): TGTGCCAGCAGTCCCAGGACCGATGCCTACGAGCAGTACTTC. Its protein is CASSPRTDAYEQYF.

This clone appeared once. V and J are TRBV29-1 and TRBJ2-3; D gene unclear. V was clipped by 5 bases and J by 5 bases, with 5 bases between them. Germline V lookup: CDR1 SQVTM, CDR2 ANQGSEA. The CDR3 sequence is 10 residues long. CDR3 DNA sequence: TGCAGCGTTTTCCTAGATACGCAGTATTTT. Its protein is CSVFLDTQYF.

The rearrangement uses TRBV9 and TRBJ2-1, with TRBD1 matching 7 bases. The V segment lost 3 bases and the J segment 0 bases; nucleotides outside the gene matches: 6. Germline CDR1 is SGDLS and CDR2 is YYNGEE. CDR3 size: 16 residues. Here the CDR3 DNA reads TGTGCCAGCAGCGATGAGACAGGGAGCTCCTACAATGAGCAGTTCTTC. This codes for CASSDETGSSYNEQFF. The full variable domain, its missing parts supplied by reference TRBV9 and TRBJ2-1, is DSGVTQTPKHLITATGQRVTLRCSPRSGDLSVYWYQQSLDQGLQFLIQYYNGEERAKGNILERFSAQQFPDLHSELNLSSLELGDSALYFCASSDETGSSYNEQFFGPGTRLTVL.

The chain couples TRBV15 to TRBJ1-5; maybe TRBD1 (6 bases). This CDR3 is 14 amino acids long. In germline, CDR1 is LNHNV, CDR2 YYDKDF (reference sequence). V lost 4 bases to trimming and J lost 6 bases, with 13 bases between them. CDR3 in DNA: TGTGCCACCAGCAAACAGGGTTTGGGTCAGCCCCAGCATTTT. Its protein is CATSKQGLGQPQHF. Combining the CDR3 with reference TRBV15 and TRBJ1-5 gives the whole variable domain DAMVIQNPRYQVTQFGKPVTLSCSQTLNHNVMYWYQQKSSQAPKLLFHYYDKDFNNEADTPDNFQSRRPNTSFCFLDIRSPGLGDTAMYLCATSKQGLGQPQHFGDGTRLSIL.

V usage is TRBV4-1 and J usage is TRBJ1-4; 8 nucleotides agree with TRBD1. Germline assignment: CDR1 MGHRA and CDR2 YSYEKL. V lost 5 bases and J lost 7; bases outside the gene matches: 9. The CDR3 spans 15 residues. CDR3 in amino acids: CASSFQDRETEKLFF. CDR3 nucleotides: TGCGCCAGCAGCTTCCAGGACAGGGAGACTGAAAAACTGTTTTTT.

This chain connects TRBV4-1 to TRBJ2-5; D possibly corresponds to TRBD2 (7 bases). Germline V gene data show CDR1 as MGHRA and CDR2 as YSYEKL. This CDR3 is built from 15 residues. With 4 bases removed from V and 5 bases from J, the gap between germline ends came to 17 bases. This chain's CDR3 is CASSPLGGPGETQYF. Written as DNA, the CDR3 is TGCGCCAGCAGCCCCCTCGGGGGGCCCGGGGAGACCCAGTACTTC.

Concerning this clone itself: At the DNA level, this CDR3 is encoded by other sequences in the same sample as well. The gene calls are TRBV5-6 and TRBJ1-1; 9 positions match TRBD1. Germline V gives CDR1 SGHDT, CDR2 YYEEEE. This CDR3 spans 17 amino acids. With V trimmed by 4 bases and J by 3 bases, 13 bases remained unmatched. CDR3 in DNA: TGTGCCAGCAGCCTGGTGTGGACAGGGGTTGGCGACACTGAAGCTTTCTTT. It translates to CASSLVWTGVGDTEAFF.

The chain joins TRBV27 to TRBJ2-2; weak D call: TRBD2 (6 bases). Trimming took 9 bases from V and 4 from J, leaving 15 bases between them. CDR3 length equals 14 residues. Germline V lookup: CDR1 MNHEY, CDR2 SMNVEV (reference sequence). As DNA, the CDR3 is TGTGCCAGTGGGGACTCCTCCTTCACCGGGGAGCTGTTTTTT. It encodes CASGDSSFTGELFF.

The chain employs TRBV7-9 and TRBJ2-5, with a weak D call TRBD1 (5 bases). V was shortened by 3 bases and J by 5 bases, with 10 bases between the two germline ends. This CDR3 spans 13 amino acids. Germline lookup yields CDR1 SEHNR and CDR2 FQNEAQ (reference sequence). The CDR3 loop reads CASSLTVLETQYF. In DNA form, the CDR3 reads TGTGCCAGCAGCTTGACAGTACTCGAGACCCAGTACTTC.

Here the CDR3 DNA reads TGTGCCTGGACATTGGACGGACTGGGCAATGAGCAGTTCTTC. It translates to CAWTLDGLGNEQFF. The chain couples TRBV30 to TRBJ2-1; a possible D gene is TRBD2 (5 bases). Germline V gene sequence: CDR1 GTSNPN, CDR2 SVGIG (reference sequence). V was cut by 4 bases and J by 6 bases, with 16 bases left in between. The CDR3 runs 14 residues.

The chain couples TRBV11-2 to TRBJ2-1; 7 nucleotides line up with TRBD2. The V gene end was trimmed by 4 bases and the J gene end by 1 base; junction bases not matched to a gene: 4. This CDR3 region has 15 residues. The V gene's germline CDR1 is SGHAT and CDR2 FQNNGV. DNA for the CDR3: TGTGCCAGCAGCTACCCCGGGGGGTCCTACAATGAGCAGTTCTTC. Its protein is CASSYPGGSYNEQFF.

The V and J genes are TRBV7-2 and TRBJ2-1; TRBD1 matches 9 bases. Germline V gene sequence: CDR1 SGHTA, CDR2 FQGNSA. The length of the CDR3 is 17 residues. V was clipped by 2 bases and J by 4 bases; unmatched bases: 9. In DNA, the CDR3 is TGTGCCAGCAGCTTACGGTCGTCGGGACAGGGTTACAATGAGCAGTTCTTC. It specifies CASSLRSSGQGYNEQFF.

This chain links TRBV6-1 with TRBJ2-7; 7 bases are shared with TRBD1. This CDR3 comprises 13 residues. V trimming: 6 bases; J trimming: 2 bases; junction bases outside the gene matches: 4. CDR1 is MNHNS, CDR2 SASEGT, per germline. CDR3 in amino acids: CASRNRGTYEQYF. The DNA for the CDR3 is TGTGCCAGCAGGAACAGGGGAACCTACGAGCAGTACTTC.

The J gene is TRBJ2-7, the V gene TRBV10-3; 10 bases map to TRBD1. The CDR3 totals 14 residues. Germline V gene lookup returns CDR1 ENHRY and CDR2 SYGVKD. The CDR3: CAIGLRDRGHEQYF. The CDR3 nucleotides are TGTGCGATCGGACTGAGGGACAGGGGCCACGAGCAGTACTTC.